The 3 T cell receptor beta chains in this list originate from one sample, sequenced in a study of monozygotic twins with inflammatory bowel disease. With the 5' RACE reads reprocessed, TCRdb shows one record per CDR3 protein and no DNA. The ten top clones account for 5% to 6.5%, within a sample of around 40,000 distinct CDR3 sequences. Sequencing used blood. The receptors shown here come from a human donor with ulcerative colitis or Crohn's disease, or a healthy co-twin of an affected twin (not recorded which).

The V gene is TRBV20-1, the J gene TRBJ2-7. CDR3 length equals 12 residues. Per germline, CDR1 DFQATT and CDR2 SNEGSKA (reference sequence). The CDR3 reads CSAGPGTYEQYF.

The chain uses TRBV6-2 or TRBV6-3 and TRBJ1-1. CDR1 and CDR2 (germline): MNHEY, SVGEGT. The CDR3 spans 13 residues. The CDR3 protein is CASNIRRNTEAFF.

This sequence joins TRBV1 and TRBJ2-4; TCRdb lists TRBD1, though no DNA is available to test this call. TRBV1 is annotated as a pseudogene. CDR3 length: 14 amino acids. The CDR3 protein is CTSSCRGAENIQYF.